This TCR beta chain was identified in a study of T cell changes during pregnancy in multiple sclerosis. Some clones are missing from TCRdb's copy, which holds only in-frame ones; the method was immunoSEQ multiplex PCR. This table holds under 40,000 clones, around 92% found once. V shed 0 bases and J shed 3 bases, with 12 bases lying between them. Germline V gives CDR1 GTSNPN, CDR2 SVGIG (reference sequence). The CDR3 is 14 residues long. The starting material was CD8+ T cells from peripheral blood mononuclear cells, obtained before pregnancy. The sequence was collected from a female donor with multiple sclerosis, enrolled in a pregnancy study. The chain couples TRBV30 to TRBJ2-7; weak D call: TRBD2 (5 bases). In nucleotides, the CDR3 is TGTGCCTGGAGTGTACCGGAGGTCAACTACGAGCAGTACTTC. Its protein product is CAWSVPEVNYEQYF.